A single sample gave rise to the 18 T cell receptor beta chains below, sequenced in a study of CD8 T cells in ankylosing spondylitis. From the 5' RACE reads, TCRdb called clonotypes with MiXCR, one entry per CDR3 protein. The table lists roughly 240,000 distinct CDR3 sequences, over 7% of them singletons. Sequenced input: blood, either unsorted or a sorted T cell fraction (not recorded which). The receptors here all came from a female donor with ankylosing spondylitis or in good health (not recorded which).

This clonotype came up many times. This chain links TRBV6-5 with TRBJ1-4; D remains ambiguous. With 5 bases removed from V and 3 bases from J, the gap between germline ends came to 4 bases. Germline V gene data show CDR1 as MNHEY and CDR2 as SVGAGI. This CDR3 spans 12 amino acids. DNA for the CDR3: TGTGCCAGCAGTGGGGCTAATGAAAAACTGTTTTTT. Translated, it gives CASSGANEKLFF.

This clonotype was recorded many times. The chain has TRBV6-2 or TRBV6-3 and TRBJ2-1; 11 nucleotides line up with TRBD2. With 2 bases clipped from V and 9 bases from J, the junction kept 15 bases outside the gene matches. Germline CDR1 reads MNHEY; CDR2 reads SVGEGT. This CDR3 is 18 amino acids long. CDR3 bases: TGTGCCAGCAGTTACGCCCAGCTATCTAGCGGGAGGTCTGGTGAGCAGTTCTTC. The encoded protein is CASSYAQLSSGRSGEQFF.

This clonotype showed up just a few times. The genes are TRBV4-3 and TRBJ1-2, with 9 bases that match TRBD1. The CDR3 runs 14 residues. Germline V gene data show CDR1 as LGHNA and CDR2 as YSLEER. J gave up 8 bases and V 6 bases, and 10 bases lay outside the gene matches. In DNA form, the CDR3 reads TGCGCCAGCAGTCCGGACAGGGGTCCTCGGGGCTACACCTTC. This encodes CASSPDRGPRGYTF.

This clonotype was detected ten times or more. This chain links TRBV20-1 with TRBJ2-7; D remains ambiguous. Between the trimmed V and J ends, which lost 8 bases and 4 bases, there was a span of 15 bases. The germline V gene has CDR1 DFQATT and CDR2 SNEGSKA (reference sequence). This CDR3 spans 12 amino acids. Written as DNA, the CDR3 is TGCAGTACTACCCACTCTCAGTACGAGCAGTACTTC. Translated, it gives CSTTHSQYEQYF.

Ten or more counts support this clonotype. CDR3 protein: CASSPGTSGSFGELFF. CDR3 bases: TGCGCCAGCAGCCCGGGGACTAGCGGGAGCTTCGGGGAGCTGTTTTTT. This chain links TRBV5-1 with TRBJ2-2; TRBD2 matches at 14 bases. From germline, CDR1 is SGHRS and CDR2 YFSETQ. V was clipped by 4 bases and J by 7 bases; unmatched bases: 6. This CDR3 is 16 amino acids long.

In this sample, this clonotype turned up many times. The V and J genes are TRBV29-1 and TRBJ2-1, with TRBD2 matching over 10 bases. Per the germline V gene, CDR1 is SQVTM and CDR2 is ANQGSEA. V was clipped by 7 bases and J by 8 bases; unmatched bases: 11. The CDR3 has 14 residues. This chain's CDR3 is CSAAPSGSRYEQFF. CDR3 DNA: TGCAGCGCCGCCCCTAGCGGGAGTCGGTATGAGCAGTTCTTC.

This clonotype was recorded many times. The genes are TRBV29-1 and TRBJ2-5, with a tentative D call TRBD2 (5 bases). Germline CDR1 reads SQVTM; CDR2 reads ANQGSEA. The V end was cut by 5 bases, the J end by 1 base, with 8 bases between. The CDR3 spans 12 residues. CDR3 DNA sequence: TGCAGCGTTCGGGGTTCCCAAGAGACCCAGTACTTC. Amino acids: CSVRGSQETQYF.

This clonotype showed up just a few times. The gene calls are TRBV5-1 and TRBJ2-2; 7 bases align to TRBD1. The CDR3 is 15 amino acids. CDR1 SGHRS and CDR2 YFSETQ come from the germline V gene. J was trimmed by 6 bases and V by 4 bases; bases with no gene match: 9. As DNA, the CDR3 is TGCGCCAGCAGCCCGCGACAGGGTCCCCCCGGGGAGCTGTTTTTT. It is translated as CASSPRQGPPGELFF.

V and J are TRBV4-3 and TRBJ2-7; D might be TRBD1 or TRBD2, each matching 6 bases. This CDR3 is built from 13 residues. V lost 0 bases, J lost 5 bases, and 8 bases lay in between. Germline loops: CDR1 LGHNA, CDR2 YSLEER. CDR3 bases: TGCGCCAGCAGCCAAGAGGAGGGGGACGAGCAGTACTTC. Its protein product is CASSQEEGDEQYF.

The chain recombines TRBV14 with TRBJ1-1; a weak D match, TRBD1 (5 bases). CDR1 is SGHDN and CDR2 is FVKESK in the germline V gene. CDR3 length: 12 residues. Between the trimmed V and J ends, which lost 4 bases and 7 bases, there was a span of 10 bases. The CDR3 sequence is CASSPIGGEAFF. The CDR3 nucleotides read TGTGCCAGCAGCCCCATTGGGGGTGAAGCTTTCTTT.

This clonotype was seen many times. V is TRBV5-4 and J is TRBJ2-7, with TRBD1 identical over 7 bases. V trimming: 2 bases; J trimming: 5 bases; junction bases outside the gene matches: 10. Germline V gene lookup returns CDR1 SGHNT and CDR2 YYREEE (reference sequence). CDR3 length equals 15 residues. The DNA for the CDR3 is TGTGCCAGCAGCTTACTACAGGGGATATCCCACGAGCAGTACTTC. Translating it yields CASSLLQGISHEQYF.

This clonotype was detected ten times or more. The chain is built from TRBV4-3 and TRBJ2-7; D ambiguous. CDR3 length: 15 amino acids. Trimming took off 0 bases at V and 0 bases at J, with 9 bases between the two ends. From germline, CDR1 is LGHNA and CDR2 YSLEER. The CDR3 protein is CASSQDVVSSYEQYF. CDR3 DNA sequence: TGCGCCAGCAGCCAAGATGTGGTTAGCTCCTACGAGCAGTACTTC.

Many counts were recorded for this clonotype. This sequence joins TRBV11-2 and TRBJ2-1; 11 nucleotides match TRBD2. Trimming at V came to 5 bases and at J to 0 bases, leaving 12 bases not matched to a gene. The length of the CDR3 is 19 residues. Per germline, CDR1 SGHAT and CDR2 FQNNGV. CDR3 region: CASSPFGLAGPSSYNEQFF. The CDR3 coding sequence is TGTGCCAGCAGCCCATTTGGACTAGCGGGCCCTAGCTCCTACAATGAGCAGTTCTTC. Full variable domain (remainder filled in from reference TRBV11-2 and TRBJ2-1): EAGVAQSPRYKIIEKRQSVAFWCNPISGHATLYWYQQILGQGPKLLIQFQNNGVVDDSQLPKDRFSAERLKGVDSTLKIQPAKLEDSAVYLCASSPFGLAGPSSYNEQFFGPGTRLTVL.

Points on this clonotype: Sequence at one end of the junction differs from germline and may be a read error. This sequence joins TRBV19 and TRBJ1-1; 7 bases agree with TRBD1. Germline-derived CDR1 and CDR2 are LNHDA and SQIVND (reference sequence). CDR3 length equals 11 residues. CDR3 region: CATSRGALPLF. CDR3 in DNA: TGTGCCACCTCCAGGGGGGCCCTCCCCCTATTT.

This clonotype appeared many times. The rearrangement joins TRBV7-7 to TRBJ2-1; TRBD1 matches at 8 bases. V shed 2 bases and J 12 bases; nucleotides not matched to a gene: 12. The germline V gene encodes CDR1 SSHAT and CDR2 FNYEAQ (reference sequence). This CDR3 is 15 amino acids long. The CDR3 bases are TGTGCCAGCAGCTTAAGGACAGGGTCTCCGGACCGGCAGTTCTTC. It encodes CASSLRTGSPDRQFF.

This rearrangement joins TRBV19 to TRBJ2-3, with D unclear. Germline V gene sequence: CDR1 LNHDA, CDR2 SQIVND (reference sequence). The CDR3 sequence is 14 residues long. Trimming cost V 5 bases and J 1 base, with 10 bases left between them. DNA for the CDR3: TGTGCCAGTAGTCCAAGCCCCGGCACAGATACGCAGTATTTT. Translating it yields CASSPSPGTDTQYF.

This clonotype was counted at least ten times. The chain uses TRBV27 and TRBJ2-1; TRBD2 aligns across 7 bases. CDR1 is MNHEY and CDR2 is SMNVEV in the germline V gene (reference sequence). The CDR3 length is 14 residues. V lost 6 bases and J lost 4; bases outside the gene matches: 6. CDR3 in amino acids: CASSPTSQYNEQFF. The CDR3 DNA is TGTGCCAGCAGCCCGACTAGCCAGTACAATGAGCAGTTCTTC.

This clonotype was seen many times. This chain uses TRBV29-1 with TRBJ2-5, with D uncertain. Germline CDR1 SQVTM, CDR2 ANQGSEA. The germline V and J ends were trimmed by 4 bases and 3 bases, with 9 bases remaining between them. CDR3 length equals 12 residues. The CDR3: CSVAQVEETQYF. CDR3 bases: TGCAGCGTTGCGCAGGTGGAAGAGACCCAGTACTTC.